This entry concerns a single TCR beta chain. What it binds is unknown. The data stem from a study of T cells in Graves' hyperthyroidism and ophthalmopathy. Germline values: CDR1 KGHSH, CDR2 LQKENI. J was trimmed by 4 bases and V by 3 bases; bases with no gene match: 6. This CDR3 spans 16 amino acids. Uncontrolled infection, other autoimmune disease, pregnancy or lactation disqualified patients from enrolment. This sample holds PBMCs from approximately 10 ml fresh peripheral blood. Study findings and constraints: A model using 13 V-J features told ophthalmopathy apart from stable hyperthyroidism.

Regions amplified from RNA transcripts were the TCR beta CDR3 regions. Primed by the HTBI set, a first-round RT-PCR was run on the TCR CDR3. TCRdb re-called the multiplex PCR reads with MiXCR, one entry per CDR3 protein. This sample has hundreds of thousands of distinct CDR3 sequences; around 20% occur once, and the top ten carry under 65%. The origin of this receptor is a man aged 25-40 years with Graves' ophthalmopathy. The chain recombines TRBV18 with TRBJ2-3; 11 nucleotides align to TRBD2. The specimen was blood. The CDR3 DNA reads TGTGCCAGCTCACCGATAGCGGGAGGGCCCCCAGATACGCAGTATTTT. Its protein product is CASSPIAGGPPDTQYF.